The text below deals with one T cell receptor beta chain. This specimen belongs to a study of shared clonotypes between healthy human individuals. Naive CD8 isolation took CD45RO-negative cells positively selected for CCR7 and excluded terminally differentiated effector memory CD45RA+ cells. Only Caucasian adults living in Nashville, Tennessee made up the donor group. Several immunoSEQ 96-well plates shared each subset's DNA, each plate a replicate. Using about 220 ng DNA, approximately 30,000 T cell genomes, the sorted-subset replicate PCRs were run. Only in-frame clones appear in the TCRdb table, and some are missing; sequencing was by immunoSEQ multiplex PCR. The table lists roughly 2.1 million clones, about 93% of them singletons, with around 1.7% in the top ten. The source material was naive CD8+ T cells from PBMCs. This receptor was identified in a man younger than 35 in good health. Some clones in this sample may be carry-over from other donors' samples.

This CDR3 is CASTIGDRVYEQYF. CDR3 sequence (DNA): TGTGCCAGCACCATCGGGGACAGGGTTTACGAGCAGTACTTC. This chain links TRBV25-1 with TRBJ2-7, with 9 bases aligning to TRBD1. The CDR3 length is 14 residues. V trimming: 7 bases; J trimming: 4 bases; junction bases outside the gene matches: 8. Germline CDR1 reads MGHDK; CDR2 reads SYGVNS.